These 12 T cell receptor beta chains were all obtained from the same sample, sequenced in a study of regulatory T cells in long-lasting Graves disease. Libraries of TCR beta came from iRepertoire HTBI primers plus Arm-PCR of CDR3 regions. In TCRdb, the multiplex PCR reads were re-called with MiXCR into one record per CDR3 protein. Of 700,000 or so distinct CDR3 sequences in the sample, around 30% were seen once. Stated time point: persistent/refractory GD, antithyroid drugs over 5 years with positive TRAb. Following extraction of RNA from PBMCs, that RNA was used to make the TCR library. Sequenced material: peripheral blood mononuclear cells (PBMCs), taken when the disease was refractory, from a patient treated with antithyroid drugs. These receptors were taken from a female donor with Graves disease.

The CDR3 DNA sequence: TGTGCCAGCAGACGGACCGGGACCAGGGGACGAGAGACCCAGTACTTC. Translated, it gives CASRRTGTRGRETQYF. The rearrangement links TRBV6-2 or TRBV6-3 to TRBJ2-5; the D gene is possibly TRBD1 (6 bases). V shed 6 bases and J shed 4 bases, with 21 bases lying between them. This CDR3 has 16 residues. CDR1 MNHEY and CDR2 SVGEGT come from the germline V gene.

The V gene is TRBV29-1, the J gene TRBJ2-7; possible D gene TRBD2, 7 bases. V was cut by 5 bases and J by 7 bases, with 18 bases left in between. The germline CDR1 and CDR2 sequences are SQVTM and ANQGSEA. This CDR3 has 13 residues. Here the CDR3 reads CSVQTRGAGEQYF. The CDR3 DNA reads as TGCAGCGTTCAAACTCGGGGGGCAGGGGAGCAGTACTTC.

This clonotype has only a few counts. This sequence joins TRBV12-3 or TRBV12-4 and TRBJ2-2, with TRBD2 matching 9 bases. Trimming took 5 bases from V and 4 from J; bases not matched to a gene: 8. The CDR3 runs 16 residues. The CDR3 region has the DNA TGTGCCAGCAGTGATACTAGCGGGTCTCGCACCGGGGAGCTGTTTTTT. This encodes CASSDTSGSRTGELFF.

The chain is built from TRBV3-1 and TRBJ1-5, with D hard to call. From germline, CDR1 is LGHDT and CDR2 YNNKEL (reference sequence). V dropped 0 bases and J dropped 3 bases, with 9 bases sitting between them. The CDR3 contains 15 residues. The CDR3 sequence is CASSQDSTVNQPQHF. The CDR3 DNA sequence: TGTGCCAGCAGCCAAGACAGTACGGTCAATCAGCCCCAGCATTTT.

V and J are TRBV5-1 and TRBJ2-2, with TRBD2 matching 14 bases. J was trimmed by 4 bases and V by 4 bases; bases with no gene match: 12. Germline CDR1 reads SGHRS; CDR2 reads YFSETQ. CDR3 length: 19 residues. The CDR3 sequence: CASSAGLAGVLLVTGELFF. In DNA, the CDR3 is TGCGCCAGCAGCGCGGGACTAGCGGGAGTTTTATTGGTCACCGGGGAGCTGTTTTTT.

This clonotype was found a few times. The rearrangement uses TRBV20-1 and TRBJ2-7; the match to TRBD1 covers 8 bases. The junction had 5 bases not matched to a gene; V was cut back by 1 base and J by 0 bases. CDR3 length equals 15 residues. The germline V gene has CDR1 DFQATT and CDR2 SNEGSKA (reference sequence). CDR3 DNA: TGCAGTGCTAGAGGCGGACAGGGCTTCTCCTACGAGCAGTACTTC. This gives the protein CSARGGQGFSYEQYF.

There are a few counts of this clonotype. The chain uses TRBV12-3 or TRBV12-4 and TRBJ2-7; possible D gene TRBD1, 6 bases. This CDR3 has 14 amino acids. The V and J ends lost 1 base and 6 bases respectively, with 13 bases between them. The CDR3 nucleotides read TGTGCCAGCAGTTTAGGTACAGGGAGCTTCGAGCAGTACTTC. It specifies CASSLGTGSFEQYF.

Ten or more counts support this clonotype. The chain uses TRBV11-2 and TRBJ1-2; D unclear. The germline V gene has CDR1 SGHAT and CDR2 FQNNGV. Deletions cut 4 bases from V and 3 bases from J, with 9 bases between. The CDR3 is made up of 13 amino acids. The CDR3 sequence: CASSSQLHYGYTF. The CDR3 DNA reads TGTGCCAGCAGCTCACAATTACACTATGGCTACACCTTC.

This clonotype is a singleton in its sample. The chain recombines TRBV5-1 with TRBJ1-1; weak D call: TRBD1 (5 bases). Trimming took 2 bases from V and 0 from J, leaving 8 bases between them. The CDR3 has 14 residues. The germline V gene encodes CDR1 SGHRS and CDR2 YFSETQ. The CDR3 here is CASSFMDMNTEAFF. The CDR3 bases are TGCGCCAGCAGCTTTATGGACATGAACACTGAAGCTTTCTTT.

The J gene is TRBJ2-5, the V gene TRBV27; D is possibly TRBD1 (6 bases). Looked up from germline, CDR1 is MNHEY and CDR2 is SMNVEV (reference sequence). This CDR3 spans 15 amino acids. V shed 8 bases and J shed 1 base, with 17 bases lying between them. The CDR3, as DNA: TGTGCCAGCGGGGGCAGGGGTGTCGGCCAAGAGACCCAGTACTTC. Residues: CASGGRGVGQETQYF.

This clonotype appeared a few times. The J gene is TRBJ1-6, the V gene TRBV30; 10 bases line up with TRBD1. The germline CDR1 and CDR2 sequences are GTSNPN and SVGIG (reference sequence). CDR3 length equals 15 residues. After removal of 2 bases from V and 8 bases from J, the junction contained 6 bases not matched to a gene. The CDR3 sequence: CAWSIRQGADSPLHF. The CDR3 region has the DNA TGTGCCTGGAGTATTCGACAGGGGGCCGATTCACCCCTCCACTTT.

This clonotype was observed a few times. For the CDR3, the DNA is TGTGCCAGCATGAGCGGGAGATCCTACGAGCAGTACTTC. Encoded protein: CASMSGRSYEQYF. The rearrangement uses TRBV6-1 and TRBJ2-7, with TRBD2 matching over 8 bases. The CDR3 runs to 13 residues. The junction had 3 bases not matched to a gene; V was cut back by 7 bases and J by 1 base. CDR1 MNHNS and CDR2 SASEGT come from the germline V gene.